This T cell receptor (beta chain) was obtained from a study of cytomegalovirus exposure and HLA in healthy donors. Across the whole study: Unique TCRs numbering around 80 million, obtained from HLA-typed donors, made up an early data release. Study-wide findings and caveats: Prior analysis indicated that the majority of TCR beta V segments exhibited productivity approximately 87% or approximately 30% of the time. Versus the approximately 670-donor mean, an Asian-associated ancestry cluster reportedly showed fewer N-insertions in a later analysis.

While unrecorded immune exposures were likely, the donors were nominally healthy when sampled. The CDR3 sequence is 15 residues long. Trimming at V came to 8 bases and at J to 4 bases, leaving 10 bases not matched to a gene. Germline values: CDR1 MNHEY, CDR2 SVGAGI. PCR was performed using 60 Vbeta and 13 Jbeta primers. Only in-frame clones appear in the TCRdb table, and some are missing; sequencing was by immunoSEQ multiplex PCR. This table lists about 30,000 clones. About this clone itself: Antigen specificity is unknown.

The material sequenced was PBMCs. The V gene is TRBV6-5, the J gene TRBJ1-5; 8 bases match TRBD1. This TCR was recovered from a female donor in good health and CMV-seronegative. CDR3 in amino acids: CASGTQGARNQPQHF. CDR3 coding DNA: TGTGCCAGCGGAACTCAGGGGGCTAGGAATCAGCCCCAGCATTTT.